This passage covers 25 T cell receptor beta chains from one sample sequenced in a study of T cell responses to AZD1222 COVID-19 vaccine. Sequenced by immunoSEQ multiplex PCR; TCRdb stores in-frame clones only, minus some. The table shows about 150,000 clones, with about 87% occurring only once. The input for sequencing was peripheral blood, taken on day 0 of AZD1222 vaccination. These receptors were taken from an adult in good health.

The CDR3: CASSEGQGSEKLFF. The CDR3 DNA reads TGTGCCAGTAGTGAGGGACAGGGAAGTGAAAAACTGTTTTTT. This chain connects TRBV19 to TRBJ1-4; 9 nucleotides agree with TRBD1. V lost 5 bases to trimming and J lost 7 bases; unmatched junction nucleotides: 5. CDR3 length: 14 residues. Germline values: CDR1 LNHDA, CDR2 SQIVND (reference sequence).

The chain carries TRBV2 and TRBJ2-1; 8 bases line up with TRBD1. J gave up 7 bases and V 4 bases, and 9 bases lay outside the gene matches. Germline V lookup: CDR1 SNHLY, CDR2 FYNNEI. The CDR3 length is 15 residues. The CDR3 loop reads CASSAGQGVRNEQFF. CDR3 nucleotides: TGTGCCAGCAGTGCAGGACAGGGAGTTAGGAATGAGCAGTTCTTC.

V gene TRBV18 combines with J gene TRBJ1-4; the D is unclear. Trimming stripped 6 bases from V and 1 base from J, with 9 bases between. The CDR3 is 14 amino acids. The germline V gene has CDR1 KGHSH and CDR2 LQKENI. The CDR3 is CASSVSRTNEKLFF. The CDR3 DNA is TGTGCCAGCTCGGTTTCCAGAACTAATGAAAAACTGTTTTTT.

The V gene is TRBV4-3, the J gene TRBJ2-3; 9 positions agree with TRBD2. The germline gives CDR1 LGHNA, CDR2 YSLEER. The CDR3 contains 15 residues. Trimming cost V 3 bases and J 1 base; bases outside gene matches: 2. CDR3 region: CASSQVAGGTDTQYF. The CDR3 region has the DNA TGCGCCAGCAGCCAGGTAGCGGGGGGCACAGATACGCAGTATTTT.

V is TRBV11-3 and J is TRBJ1-1, with a weak D call TRBD1 (6 bases). The ends were cut back, 5 bases at V and 3 bases at J, with 10 bases in the middle. The V gene's germline CDR1 is SGHNT and CDR2 YENEEA. The CDR3 has 13 amino acids. CDR3 residues: CASSATGYTEAFF. CDR3 DNA: TGTGCCAGCAGCGCTACAGGGTACACTGAAGCTTTCTTT. The whole variable domain, remainder taken from reference TRBV11-3 and TRBJ1-1, is EAGVVQSPRYKIIEKKQPVAFWCNPISGHNTLYWYLQNLGQGPELLIRYENEEAVDDSQLPKDRFSAERLKGVDSTLKIQPAELGDSAVYLCASSATGYTEAFFGQGTRLTVV.

The chain recombines TRBV2 with TRBJ2-1, with D possibly matching TRBD2 (6 bases). From germline, CDR1 is SNHLY and CDR2 FYNNEI. The CDR3 has 15 amino acids. The V gene lost 5 bases and the J gene lost 9 bases, with 20 bases spanning the gap. In DNA, the CDR3 is TGTGCCAGCAGTCTTGACGGGGGATCCCGGAGTGAGCAGTTCTTC. Translating it yields CASSLDGGSRSEQFF.

The V gene is TRBV21-1, the J gene TRBJ1-2; the table's TRBD1 call for D was not verified on the DNA. TRBV21-1 is labeled a pseudogene. The CDR3 runs to 12 residues. The CDR3, as DNA: TGTGCCAATCCGGACAGGGGGAGTGGCTACACCTTC. Translating it yields CANPDRGSGYTF.

As DNA, the CDR3 is TGTGCCAGCAGTTTATACAGAGATAATTCACCCCTCCACTTT. The encoded protein is CASSLYRDNSPLHF. The chain joins TRBV27 to TRBJ1-6, with D uncertain. In germline, CDR1 is MNHEY, CDR2 SMNVEV (reference sequence). The V and J ends lost 1 base and 5 bases respectively, with 6 bases between them. The CDR3 has 14 amino acids.

The CDR3 bases are TGTGCCAGCAGCAACGAACAGGGCCCGAACACCGGGGAGCTGTTTTTT. It yields the protein CASSNEQGPNTGELFF. The J gene is TRBJ2-2, the V gene TRBV11-3, with D possibly being TRBD1 (6 bases). The germline gives CDR1 SGHNT, CDR2 YENEEA. Trimming removed 5 bases from V and 0 bases from J, with 13 bases in between. CDR3 length equals 16 residues.

CDR3 DNA: TGTGCCAGCAGTGGGACTGTATATACGCAGTATTTT. Translation: CASSGTVYTQYF. The chain links TRBV2 to TRBJ2-3; maybe TRBD2 (5 bases). The CDR3 contains 12 residues. Trimming pared 4 bases from V and 7 bases from J, leaving 9 bases between. The V gene's germline CDR1 is SNHLY and CDR2 FYNNEI.

The chain is built from TRBV7-9 and TRBJ1-1; the match to TRBD1 covers 8 bases. The ends lost 7 bases at V and 6 bases at J; junction bases unmatched: 10. The CDR3 length is 14 residues. In germline, CDR1 is SEHNR, CDR2 FQNEAQ (reference sequence). CDR3 amino acids: CASNVGQGRAEAFF. The CDR3 nucleotides read TGTGCCAGCAACGTAGGACAGGGTAGGGCTGAAGCTTTCTTT.

This chain links TRBV20-1 with TRBJ1-6; TRBD1 is a possible D gene (6 bases). V shed 3 bases and J shed 8 bases, with 11 bases lying between them. Germline V gene data show CDR1 as DFQATT and CDR2 as SNEGSKA (reference sequence). The CDR3 contains 13 residues. CDR3 DNA sequence: TGCAGTGCTAGTCGCCCAGGGGATTCACCCCTCCACTTT. This codes for CSASRPGDSPLHF.

The genes are TRBV5-4 and TRBJ1-1, with a possible D match to TRBD1 (5 bases). The ends were cut back, 0 bases at V and 1 base at J, with 13 bases in the middle. The length of the CDR3 is 16 residues. CDR1 is SGHNT, CDR2 YYREEE, per germline (reference sequence). The chain's CDR3 is CASSLVREGTNTEAFF. The CDR3 nucleotides read TGTGCCAGCAGCTTGGTCCGGGAGGGGACGAACACTGAAGCTTTCTTT.

This chain joins TRBV24-1 and TRBJ1-2; no clear D gene. The germline V and J ends were trimmed by 3 bases and 2 bases, with 15 bases remaining between them. The CDR3 has 16 residues. Germline-derived CDR1 and CDR2 are KGHDR and SFDVKD. The CDR3 loop reads CATSDAGAAANYGYTF. The CDR3 nucleotides read TGTGCCACCAGTGATGCCGGCGCGGCGGCAAACTATGGCTACACCTTC.

The chain employs TRBV7-8 and TRBJ2-2; no reliable D call. Germline CDR1 reads SGHVS; CDR2 reads FQNEAQ. The CDR3 covers 13 residues. V lost 8 bases and J 1 base, leaving 8 bases between the germline ends. The CDR3 nucleotides are TGTGCCAGCGTTTCCGGGAACACCGGGGAGCTGTTTTTT. Amino acids: CASVSGNTGELFF.

This clone has just one count. The chain combines TRBV4-2 with TRBJ1-6, with 7 bases aligning to TRBD1. The CDR3 totals 19 residues. V was pared by 0 bases and J by 2 bases, with 10 bases of the junction left unmatched. Germline loops: CDR1 LGHNA, CDR2 YNFKEQ. The CDR3 protein is CASSQDRREGATYNSPLHF. The DNA of the CDR3 is TGTGCCAGCAGCCAAGACCGGCGTGAGGGGGCGACCTATAATTCACCCCTCCACTTT.

The chain is built from TRBV6-5 and TRBJ1-1; D is ambiguous. V shed 6 bases and J shed 8 bases, with 13 bases lying between them. Germline loops: CDR1 MNHEY, CDR2 SVGAGI. The CDR3 is made up of 12 amino acids. The CDR3 region is CASRVRGGEAFF. The CDR3 bases are TGTGCCAGCAGGGTCCGAGGCGGGGAAGCTTTCTTT.

The chain has TRBV6-2 or TRBV6-3 and TRBJ2-7; 10 positions agree with TRBD2. V shed 4 bases and J 5 bases; nucleotides not matched to a gene: 8. There are 15 residues in the CDR3. CDR1 and CDR2 (germline): MNHEY, SVGEGT. The chain's CDR3 is CASSLSGGAWDEQYF. The CDR3 DNA follows: TGTGCCAGCAGTTTGAGCGGGGGGGCCTGGGACGAGCAGTACTTC.

With regard to this clone: Other DNA sequences in the sample encode the same CDR3. The chain joins TRBV28 to TRBJ1-1; D gene unclear. Germline V gene lookup returns CDR1 MDHEN and CDR2 SYDVKM. There are 13 residues in the CDR3. V shed 2 bases and J shed 1 base, with 5 bases lying between them. As DNA, the CDR3 is TGTGCCAGCAGTTTACCGGGGAACACTGAAGCTTTCTTT. This translates into CASSLPGNTEAFF. The full variable domain, rest sourced from reference TRBV28 and TRBJ1-1, is DVKVTQSSRYLVKRTGEKVFLECVQDMDHENMFWYRQDPGLGLRLIYFSYDVKMKEKGDIPEGYSVSREKKERFSLILESASTNQTSMYLCASSLPGNTEAFFGQGTRLTVV.

This chain connects TRBV10-3 to TRBJ1-5; TRBD1 might be the D (6 bases). Germline CDR1 ENHRY, CDR2 SYGVKD. The CDR3 spans 13 residues. V gave up 3 bases and J gave up 8 bases, with 11 bases separating them. CDR3 residues: CAISEGGEKPQHF. The CDR3 DNA reads as TGTGCCATCAGTGAAGGGGGGGAAAAGCCCCAGCATTTT.

CDR3: CASSSPTGEQYF. Written as DNA, the CDR3 is TGTGCCAGCAGTTCCCCGACGGGCGAGCAGTACTTC. This chain joins TRBV12-3 or TRBV12-4 and TRBJ2-7, with D unresolved. V dropped 4 bases and J dropped 6 bases, with 10 bases sitting between them. The CDR3 contains 12 residues.

V gene TRBV7-8 combines with J gene TRBJ2-7, with a weak D call TRBD1 (5 bases). This CDR3 contains 15 residues. Trimming took 5 bases from V and 4 from J, leaving 18 bases between them. Germline loops: CDR1 SGHVS, CDR2 FQNEAQ. CDR3 amino acids: CASSPGLGQLYEQYF. Written as DNA, the CDR3 is TGTGCCAGCAGCCCGGGCCTGGGGCAATTGTACGAGCAGTACTTC.

The rearrangement links TRBV6-2 or TRBV6-3 to TRBJ2-5, with D unclear. This CDR3 has 14 residues. Germline V gives CDR1 MNHEY, CDR2 SVGEGT. The V end lost 2 bases, the J end lost 3 bases, and 10 bases lay between the germline ends. CDR3 bases: TGTGCCAGCAGTTACCCCATCAGTAAAGAGACCCAGTACTTC. It encodes CASSYPISKETQYF.

The chain has TRBV7-2 and TRBJ1-2; 7 positions agree with TRBD1. Germline V gives CDR1 SGHTA, CDR2 FQGNSA. The CDR3 sequence is 14 residues long. J gave up 3 bases and V 5 bases, and 6 bases lay outside the gene matches. The CDR3 here is CASSKRQGDYGYTF. In nucleotides, the CDR3 is TGTGCCAGCAGCAAGAGACAGGGAGACTATGGCTACACCTTC.

The rearrangement uses TRBV5-4 and TRBJ2-1; D is uncertain. The V gene lost 2 bases and the J gene lost 5 bases, with 14 bases spanning the gap. The germline V gene encodes CDR1 SGHNT and CDR2 YYREEE (reference sequence). The CDR3 has 15 residues. CDR3 in amino acids: CASSLEILSDNEQFF. The DNA of the CDR3 is TGTGCCAGCAGCTTAGAAATACTCTCTGACAATGAGCAGTTCTTC.